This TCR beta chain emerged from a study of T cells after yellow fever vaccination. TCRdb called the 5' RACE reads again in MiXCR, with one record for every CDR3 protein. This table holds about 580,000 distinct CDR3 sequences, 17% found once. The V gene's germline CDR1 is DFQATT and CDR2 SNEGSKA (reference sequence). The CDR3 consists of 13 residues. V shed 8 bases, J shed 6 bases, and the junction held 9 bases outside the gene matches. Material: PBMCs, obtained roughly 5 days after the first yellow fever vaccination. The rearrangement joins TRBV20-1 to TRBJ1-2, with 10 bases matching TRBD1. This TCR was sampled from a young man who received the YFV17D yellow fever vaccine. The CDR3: CSTPGTGVDGYTF. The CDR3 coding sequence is TGCAGTACACCCGGGACAGGGGTTGATGGCTACACCTTC.